The clone carrying this T cell receptor beta chain was picked up one time. This record comes from a study of T cells in Graves' hyperthyroidism and ophthalmopathy. On the study more broadly: It was at initial diagnosis, before any treatment, that peripheral blood was collected.

Among ophthalmopathy patients, the Clinical Activity Score reached at least 3, the NOSPECS grade reached at least 4, and duration remained under 3 months. Germline V gives CDR1 MDHEN, CDR2 SYDVKM. CDR3 size: 10 residues. V lost 2 bases to trimming and J lost 13 bases, with 8 bases between them. TCR beta CDR3 regions were amplified from RNA. First-round RT-PCR of the TCR CDR3 relied on the HTBI primer set. TCRdb recomputed calls from the multiplex PCR reads with MiXCR, one row per CDR3 protein. The sample holds 240,000 or so distinct CDR3 sequences, approximately 16% seen once. This TCR was sampled from a woman younger than 35 with Graves' ophthalmopathy. The chain combines TRBV28 with TRBJ1-2; D is uncertain. The sample was blood. The CDR3 protein is CASSLRVGTF. The CDR3, as DNA: TGTGCCAGCAGTTTACGGGTGGGCACCTTC.